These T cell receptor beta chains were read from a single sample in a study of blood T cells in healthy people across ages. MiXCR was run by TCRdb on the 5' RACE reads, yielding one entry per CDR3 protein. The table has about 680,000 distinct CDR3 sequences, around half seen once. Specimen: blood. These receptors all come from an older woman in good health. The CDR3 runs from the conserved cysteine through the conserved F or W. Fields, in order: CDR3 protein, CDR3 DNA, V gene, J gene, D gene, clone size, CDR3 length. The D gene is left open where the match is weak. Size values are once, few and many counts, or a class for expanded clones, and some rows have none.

CDR3aa: CASSQDRTSGSYEQFF
CDR3nt: TGTGCCAGCAGCCAAGACCGGACTAGCGGGAGCTATGAGCAGTTCTTC
v_gene: TRBV4-2
j_gene: TRBJ2-1
d_gene: TRBD2
abundance: -
len: 16

CDR3aa: CASSYGSVSSYEQYF
CDR3nt: TGTGCCAGCAGTTACGGAAGCGTATCCTCCTACGAGCAGTACTTC
v_gene: TRBV6-2/TRBV6-3
j_gene: TRBJ2-7
d_gene: -
abundance: once
len: 15

CDR3aa: CASSLAAGGEQPQHF
CDR3nt: TGCGCCAGCAGCTTGGCCGCCGGAGGAGAACAGCCCCAGCATTTT
v_gene: TRBV5-1
j_gene: TRBJ1-5
d_gene: -
abundance: -
len: 15

CDR3aa: CSARPNRQGAKDTQYF
CDR3nt: TGCAGTGCTAGACCGAACCGTCAGGGGGCGAAAGATACGCAGTATTTT
v_gene: TRBV20-1
j_gene: TRBJ2-3
d_gene: TRBD1
abundance: few
len: 16

CDR3aa: CAWIKKALREGYTF
CDR3nt: TGTGCCTGGATTAAAAAAGCCCTGCGAGAGGGCTACACCTTC
v_gene: TRBV30
j_gene: TRBJ1-2
d_gene: -
abundance: once
len: 14

CDR3aa: CSADNTGFYGYTF
CDR3nt: TGCAGCGCTGACAATACAGGGTTCTATGGCTACACCTTC
v_gene: TRBV29-1
j_gene: TRBJ1-2
d_gene: -
abundance: -
len: 13

CDR3aa: CSVEEQGQNEQYF
CDR3nt: TGCAGCGTTGAAGAACAGGGACAAAACGAGCAGTACTTC
v_gene: TRBV29-1
j_gene: TRBJ2-7
d_gene: -
abundance: -
len: 13

CDR3aa: CASSKQGRGGQFF
CDR3nt: TGTGCCAGCAGCAAACAGGGGAGAGGAGGGCAGTTCTTC
v_gene: TRBV27
j_gene: TRBJ2-1
d_gene: TRBD1
abundance: -
len: 13

CDR3aa: CRARRTGRNNEQFF
CDR3nt: TGCAGGGCCCGCCGGACAGGGAGGAACAATGAGCAGTTCTTC
v_gene: TRBV20-1
j_gene: TRBJ2-1
d_gene: TRBD1
abundance: few
len: 14

CDR3aa: CASSPDSLVYTF
CDR3nt: TGTGCCAGCAGCCCCGACAGTCTGGTCTACACCTTC
v_gene: TRBV9
j_gene: TRBJ1-2
d_gene: -
abundance: -
len: 12

CDR3aa: CASSFGDRDQETQYF
CDR3nt: TGTGCCAGCAGTTTCGGGGACAGAGACCAAGAGACCCAGTACTTC
v_gene: TRBV27
j_gene: TRBJ2-5
d_gene: TRBD1
abundance: few
len: 15

CDR3aa: CASSLRRTSVGDTQYF
CDR3nt: TGTGCCAGCAGTTTGCGGAGAACTAGCGTCGGAGATACGCAGTATTTT
v_gene: TRBV28
j_gene: TRBJ2-3
d_gene: TRBD2
abundance: -
len: 16

CDR3aa: CASSLAPVGDWETQYF
CDR3nt: TGCGCCAGCAGCTTGGCCCCGGTGGGGGATTGGGAGACCCAGTACTTC
v_gene: TRBV5-1
j_gene: TRBJ2-5
d_gene: -
abundance: -
len: 16

CDR3aa: CASSQESQRTYNEQFF
CDR3nt: TGCGCCAGCAGCCAAGAATCCCAGCGTACCTACAATGAGCAGTTCTTC
v_gene: TRBV4-3
j_gene: TRBJ2-1
d_gene: -
abundance: many
len: 16

CDR3aa: CASNDRGPMAYEQYF
CDR3nt: TGTGCCAGCAACGACAGGGGCCCTATGGCCTACGAGCAGTACTTC
v_gene: TRBV6-2/TRBV6-3
j_gene: TRBJ2-7
d_gene: TRBD1
abundance: -
len: 15

CDR3aa: CAIRGGALSSYNEQFF
CDR3nt: TGTGCCATCAGGGGTGGGGCCCTCAGCTCCTACAATGAGCAGTTCTTC
v_gene: TRBV10-3
j_gene: TRBJ2-1
d_gene: -
abundance: -
len: 16

CDR3aa: CASSLGGFFSYEQYF
CDR3nt: TGTGCCAGCAGCTTGGGGGGCTTCTTCTCCTACGAGCAGTACTTC
v_gene: TRBV5-6
j_gene: TRBJ2-7
d_gene: -
abundance: -
len: 15

CDR3aa: CASGRDGGPSYEQYF
CDR3nt: TGTGCCAGCGGCAGAGACGGCGGGCCCAGTTACGAGCAGTACTTC
v_gene: TRBV27
j_gene: TRBJ2-7
d_gene: -
abundance: many
len: 15

CDR3aa: CASSPRGVPPHGYTF
CDR3nt: TGCGCCAGCAGTCCGAGGGGGGTCCCACCCCATGGCTACACCTTC
v_gene: TRBV28
j_gene: TRBJ1-2
d_gene: -
abundance: -
len: 15

CDR3aa: CASSLGTANTEAFF
CDR3nt: TGTGCCAGCAGCCTCGGGACAGCGAACACTGAAGCTTTCTTT
v_gene: TRBV5-1
j_gene: TRBJ1-1
d_gene: TRBD1
abundance: few
len: 14

CDR3aa: CSARTRMEKRAWNYGYTF
CDR3nt: TGCAGTGCTAGGACAAGAATGGAGAAAAGGGCTTGGAACTATGGCTACACCTTC
v_gene: TRBV20-1
j_gene: TRBJ1-2
d_gene: -
abundance: -
len: 18

CDR3aa: CASILATNEKLFF
CDR3nt: TGTGCCAGCATCCTGGCCACTAATGAAAAACTGTTTTTT
v_gene: TRBV21-1
j_gene: TRBJ1-4
d_gene: -
abundance: -
len: 13